This T cell receptor (beta chain) was identified during a study of early T cells in non-severe SARS-CoV-2 infection. As for the study in general: Bulk RNA isolated from unsorted whole blood underwent sequencing; chains were not paired. Study-level points and caveats: VDJdb matching skewed toward anti-spike CD8 responses, missing private and CD4 specificities.

Attached unique molecular identifiers marked individual cDNA molecules. TCRdb called the 5' RACE reads again in MiXCR, with one record for every CDR3 protein. Among some 71,000 distinct CDR3 sequences listed, 12% were seen once. This CDR3 has 12 amino acids. From germline, CDR1 is SNHLY and CDR2 FYNNEI. V gave up 9 bases and J gave up 6 bases, with 14 bases separating them. This clonotype was counted many times. Its antigen is unknown. The chain carries TRBV2 and TRBJ1-2; no clear D. Sequencing was performed on whole blood. The source is an adult who was a healthcare worker with PCR-confirmed SARS-CoV-2 infection or an uninfected control (not recorded which). This chain's CDR3 is CASILVRDGYTF. DNA of the CDR3: TGTGCCAGTATCTTGGTGCGAGATGGCTACACCTTC.